Presented here are 28 T cell receptor beta chains from one specimen sequenced in a study of post-analysis software for immune sequencing data. Whole-study results and caveats: Patients showed TRBV5-6, TRBV5-1 and TRBV20-1 among roughly five TRBV segments more frequent than in controls.

Unique molecular identifiers featured in each of the TCR beta cDNA libraries. TCRdb used MiXCR to reprocess the PCR reads, holding one entry per CDR3 protein. The sample has about 200,000 distinct CDR3 sequences; 29% are singletons. Their antigens remain unidentified. The sequencing sample was made of blood. All receptors come from a girl aged 2-17 years with multiple sclerosis.

As regards this clonotype: Mismatch with germline at one junction end may stem from a read error. V usage is TRBV12-3 or TRBV12-4 and J usage is TRBJ2-1; D not resolved. The CDR3 extends over 14 amino acids. CDR3 residues: CASSLADGYNGQFF. As DNA, the CDR3 is TGTGCCAGCAGTTTAGCGGATGGGTACAATGGGCAGTTCTTC.

This clonotype has a single count. The genes are TRBV2 and TRBJ1-4; a possible D gene is TRBD1 (6 bases). The CDR3 runs 13 residues. V gave up 6 bases and J gave up 6 bases, with 11 bases separating them. The germline V gene has CDR1 SNHLY and CDR2 FYNNEI. The CDR3 DNA reads TGTGCCAGCAGGACAGGTGGAGATGAAAAACTGTTTTTT. It codes for CASRTGGDEKLFF.

This clonotype was recorded at least ten times. The chain links TRBV6-5 to TRBJ1-5; 7 nucleotides agree with TRBD1. The CDR3 has 14 amino acids. Germline V gene lookup returns CDR1 MNHEY and CDR2 SVGAGI. The trim removed 5 bases at V and 0 bases at J, leaving 1 base unmatched. This chain's CDR3 is CASSRQGSNQPQHF. The CDR3 bases are TGTGCCAGCAGTCGACAGGGTAGCAATCAGCCCCAGCATTTT.

Many counts were recorded for this clonotype. The chain uses TRBV29-1 and TRBJ2-7; 9 bases align to TRBD2. After removal of 3 bases from V and 6 bases from J, the junction contained 6 bases not matched to a gene. The length of the CDR3 is 13 residues. The germline gives CDR1 SQVTM, CDR2 ANQGSEA. The CDR3 loop reads CSVDSGRVSEQYF. The CDR3 nucleotides read TGCAGCGTTGATAGCGGGAGAGTGAGCGAGCAGTACTTC.

V usage is TRBV9 and J usage is TRBJ1-4, with a possible D match to TRBD1 (6 bases). From germline, CDR1 is SGDLS and CDR2 YYNGEE. Trimming shortened V by 4 bases and J by 8 bases, and 15 bases separated the two germline ends. This CDR3 contains 14 residues. Here the CDR3 DNA reads TGTGCCAGCAGCTCGGACTTTAGGGGGGAAAAACTGTTTTTT. Translating it yields CASSSDFRGEKLFF.

This clonotype was seen ten or more times. The V gene is TRBV7-2, the J gene TRBJ2-3, with D possibly matching TRBD2 (6 bases). Trimming pared 4 bases from V and 2 bases from J, leaving 19 bases between. Germline V gene sequence: CDR1 SGHTA, CDR2 FQGNSA. The CDR3 contains 17 residues. Written as DNA, the CDR3 is TGTGCCAGCAGCTATCGCGGGGCGGGGACCGTCACAGATACGCAGTATTTT. This codes for CASSYRGAGTVTDTQYF.

Only a few counts were recorded for this clonotype. This chain links TRBV20-1 with TRBJ2-1, with TRBD2 matching 16 bases. The junction had 7 bases not matched to a gene; V was cut back by 6 bases and J by 8 bases. The CDR3 runs 15 residues. Germline V CDR1 and CDR2: DFQATT, SNEGSKA (reference sequence). CDR3 in amino acids: CSAPKGLAGGDEQFF. For the CDR3, the DNA is TGCAGTGCGCCGAAGGGACTAGCGGGGGGGGATGAGCAGTTCTTC.

The genes are TRBV28 and TRBJ2-4, with 10 bases that match TRBD2. The J call is doubtful: the DNA matches TRBJ2-7 better. Germline V gives CDR1 MDHEN, CDR2 SYDVKM. The CDR3 length is 16 residues. CDR3 sequence reads: CASSPSLGLAAYEQYF. CDR3 in DNA: TGTGCCAGCAGTCCATCCCTCGGACTAGCGGCCTACGAGCAGTACTTC.

This sequence joins TRBV12-3 or TRBV12-4 and TRBJ2-7; D uncertain. The V end lost 1 base, the J end lost 9 bases, and 10 bases lay between the germline ends. CDR3 length: 12 residues. CDR3 protein: CASSLDPRGQYF. The CDR3 nucleotides are TGTGCCAGCAGTTTAGACCCGCGCGGGCAGTACTTC.

This clonotype came up a few times. This chain joins TRBV30 and TRBJ2-1, with unresolved D. Trimming stripped 5 bases from V and 3 bases from J, with 11 bases between. Germline V gene data show CDR1 as GTSNPN and CDR2 as SVGIG (reference sequence). This CDR3 has 13 amino acids. CDR3: CAWGITRYNEQFF. CDR3 DNA sequence: TGTGCCTGGGGGATAACCCGCTACAATGAGCAGTTCTTC.

The table lists this clonotype with a few counts. This may be a read error, as it is one base from a much larger clone. The chain carries TRBV29-1 and TRBJ2-1, with D perhaps matching TRBD1 (6 bases). The last part of the DNA fits TRBJ2-7 better; the J call may be wrong. Germline V lookup: CDR1 SQVTM, CDR2 ANQGSEA. This CDR3 region has 15 residues. This CDR3 is CSVEVDRTQYNEQYF. The CDR3 coding sequence is TGCAGCGTTGAAGTCGACAGGACACAATACAATGAGCAGTACTTC.

The V and J genes are TRBV11-2 and TRBJ2-1; no reliable D call. The V gene lost 2 bases and the J gene lost 2 bases, with 10 bases spanning the gap. Germline V CDR1 and CDR2: SGHAT, FQNNGV. The CDR3 has 15 amino acids. Here the CDR3 DNA reads TGTGCCAGCAGCTTAACCCGGGCGACCTACAATGAGCAGTTCTTC. Translating gives CASSLTRATYNEQFF. The full variable domain, completed using reference TRBV11-2 and TRBJ2-1, is EAGVAQSPRYKIIEKRQSVAFWCNPISGHATLYWYQQILGQGPKLLIQFQNNGVVDDSQLPKDRFSAERLKGVDSTLKIQPAKLEDSAVYLCASSLTRATYNEQFFGPGTRLTVL.

This clonotype was recorded a few times. The J gene is TRBJ1-2, the V gene TRBV29-1; D is undetermined. The germline gives CDR1 SQVTM, CDR2 ANQGSEA. The V end was cut by 0 bases, the J end by 6 bases, with 14 bases between. CDR3 length: 14 amino acids. The CDR3: CSVEETPGSDGYTF. The CDR3, as DNA: TGCAGCGTTGAAGAAACCCCTGGATCTGATGGCTACACCTTC.

The V call is TRBV20-1, the J call TRBJ2-7; 8 nucleotides match TRBD2. Trimming removed 0 bases from V and 3 bases from J; junction bases left unmatched: 1. Germline assignment: CDR1 DFQATT and CDR2 SNEGSKA (reference sequence). The CDR3 consists of 13 residues. The CDR3 spells CSAREGLVYEQYF. In DNA form, the CDR3 reads TGCAGTGCTAGAGAGGGACTAGTCTACGAGCAGTACTTC.

V and J are TRBV30 and TRBJ2-1, with TRBD1 identical over 8 bases. J lost 8 bases, V lost 4 bases, and 10 bases had no gene match. Germline-derived CDR1 and CDR2 are GTSNPN and SVGIG (reference sequence). This CDR3 contains 14 residues. Here the CDR3 DNA reads TGTGCCTGGAACGAGGGTGGACAGGGCTATGAGCAGTTCTTC. As protein: CAWNEGGQGYEQFF.

There are a few counts of this clonotype. This chain connects TRBV20-1 to TRBJ1-2, with D perhaps matching TRBD1 (5 bases). Germline values: CDR1 DFQATT, CDR2 SNEGSKA (reference sequence). Trimming left V 4 bases short and J 6 bases short, with 12 bases between. CDR3 size: 12 residues. CDR3 coding DNA: TGCAGTGCTAAACAGGTCCTAAATGGCTACACCTTC. This sequence encodes CSAKQVLNGYTF.

There are a few counts of this clonotype. The chain has TRBV5-1 and TRBJ1-1; 8 bases align to TRBD1. Germline trimming cut 4 bases from V and 7 bases from J; bases unmatched to any gene: 3. This CDR3 has 12 residues. The V gene's germline CDR1 is SGHRS and CDR2 YFSETQ. CDR3 amino acids: CASSLTGVEAFF. For the CDR3, the DNA is TGCGCCAGCAGCCTGACAGGGGTTGAAGCTTTCTTT.

The chain combines TRBV20-1 with TRBJ2-7; possibly TRBD1 for D (6 bases). The DNA matches TRBJ2-5 better at its end, which makes the J call doubtful. From germline, CDR1 is DFQATT and CDR2 SNEGSKA (reference sequence). The CDR3 has 15 residues. The CDR3 DNA is TGCAGTGCTAGTGGTGGATGGGGGCCGGGAGAGACCCAGTACTTC. This translates into CSASGGWGPGETQYF.

A single count supports this clonotype. The rearrangement links TRBV3-1 to TRBJ2-7; either TRBD1 or TRBD2 may supply D (5 bases each). CDR3 length: 15 amino acids. The V end lost 1 base, the J end lost 0 bases, and 10 bases lay between the germline ends. CDR1 and CDR2 from the germline V gene are LGHDT and YNNKEL (reference sequence). In DNA form, the CDR3 reads TGTGCCAGCAGCCAAGGTTTTGGGACCTCCTACGAGCAGTACTTC. Translated: CASSQGFGTSYEQYF.

The chain recombines TRBV20-1 with TRBJ2-5; a weak D match, TRBD1 (5 bases). Trimming shortened V by 3 bases and J by 3 bases, and 17 bases separated the two germline ends. The CDR3 covers 15 residues. The germline V gene has CDR1 DFQATT and CDR2 SNEGSKA (reference sequence). The CDR3 spells CSARAGMKIKETQYF. CDR3 nucleotide sequence: TGCAGTGCTAGGGCAGGGATGAAGATAAAAGAGACCCAGTACTTC.

This clonotype appeared many times. This sequence joins TRBV9 and TRBJ2-7; TRBD1 agrees at 11 bases. This CDR3 is built from 14 residues. Trimming removed 2 bases from V and 6 bases from J; junction bases left unmatched: 4. Germline CDR1 and CDR2: SGDLS and YYNGEE. The CDR3 here is CASSVGQGASEQYF. The CDR3 DNA reads TGTGCCAGCAGCGTCGGACAGGGGGCAAGCGAGCAGTACTTC.

The chain uses TRBV4-1 and TRBJ2-5; D call uncertain. The germline V gene encodes CDR1 MGHRA and CDR2 YSYEKL. The CDR3 runs 15 residues. V was trimmed by 0 bases and J by 4 bases, leaving 12 bases between them. CDR3 DNA sequence: TGCGCCAGCAGCCAAGATAACACGGCCGTAGAGACCCAGTACTTC. Encoded protein: CASSQDNTAVETQYF.

V is TRBV7-8 and J is TRBJ2-2; 7 bases align to TRBD1. J lost 0 bases, V lost 5 bases, and 6 bases had no gene match. Germline V lookup: CDR1 SGHVS, CDR2 FQNEAQ. This CDR3 comprises 16 residues. In DNA, the CDR3 is TGTGCCAGCAGCCCTCACAGGGGACCGAACACCGGGGAGCTGTTTTTT. This sequence encodes CASSPHRGPNTGELFF.

This clonotype was counted only a few times. This could be a read error, since a much larger clone is one nucleotide away. This chain joins TRBV12-3 or TRBV12-4 and TRBJ2-7; D is uncertain. CDR3 length equals 12 residues. Trimming left V 5 bases short and J 7 bases short, with 12 bases between. CDR3 sequence (DNA): TGTGCCAGCAGTACCCTTCGCAATGAGCAGTACTTC. Its translation is CASSTLRNEQYF.

This clonotype was observed at least ten times. Its ends do not fully match the called genes, so a read error is possible. The chain carries TRBV20-1 and TRBJ2-7; no clear D. Germline V gene data show CDR1 as DFQATT and CDR2 as SNEGSKA (reference sequence). This CDR3 has 12 residues. The CDR3 spells CSARGDFYEQYF. The CDR3 nucleotides read TGCAGTGCGAGAGGAGACTTCTACGAGCAGTACTTC.

At least ten counts were recorded for this clonotype. In nucleotides, the CDR3 is TGTGCCAGCAGCCACCTTTGGGAGACCCAGTACTTC. Protein product: CASSHLWETQYF. V gene TRBV28 combines with J gene TRBJ2-5, with D unclear. This CDR3 has 12 residues. The V gene lost 6 bases and the J gene lost 5 bases, with 10 bases spanning the gap. From germline, CDR1 is MDHEN and CDR2 SYDVKM. Full variable domain (rest looked up from reference TRBV28 and TRBJ2-5): DVKVTQSSRYLVKRTGEKVFLECVQDMDHENMFWYRQDPGLGLRLIYFSYDVKMKEKGDIPEGYSVSREKKERFSLILESASTNQTSMYLCASSHLWETQYFGPGTRLLVL.

This chain links TRBV5-1 with TRBJ2-1, with D possibly being TRBD2 (6 bases). Germline values: CDR1 SGHRS, CDR2 YFSETQ. V was pared by 2 bases and J by 7 bases, with 16 bases between. This CDR3 comprises 15 residues. In DNA, the CDR3 is TGCGCCAGCAGCTTTACCGGGACGGGAGATAATGAGCAGTTCTTC. It encodes CASSFTGTGDNEQFF.

This sequence joins TRBV3-1 and TRBJ2-1; TRBD2 matches 8 bases. This CDR3 is 18 amino acids long. V lost 5 bases, J lost 8 bases, and 20 bases stayed unmatched. Germline V gives CDR1 LGHDT, CDR2 YNNKEL (reference sequence). CDR3 region: CASSGLEGSGATFDEQFF. In DNA form, the CDR3 reads TGTGCCAGCAGCGGACTCGAGGGTAGCGGGGCCACCTTCGATGAGCAGTTCTTC.